Detailed here is one T cell receptor (beta chain). Its target is not known. The data originate from a study of post-analysis software for immune sequencing data. Regarding the study as a whole: Patients had higher frequencies than controls of roughly 5 TRBV segments, including TRBV5-6, TRBV5-1 and TRBV20-1.

V shed 6 bases and J shed 4 bases, with 13 bases lying between them. Germline V gene lookup returns CDR1 SQVTM and CDR2 ANQGSEA. The CDR3 contains 13 residues. Unique molecular identifiers were present in the TCR beta cDNA libraries. MiXCR, run by TCRdb on the PCR reads, gives a single entry per CDR3 protein. The sample holds approximately 730,000 distinct CDR3 sequences, about 32% seen once. What was sequenced was blood. This sequence joins TRBV29-1 and TRBJ1-5, with D uncertain. The receptor was isolated from a girl aged 10-17 years with multiple sclerosis. The CDR3 spells CSVAGLRNQPQHF. The CDR3 region has the DNA TGCAGCGTGGCAGGTTTGAGGAATCAGCCCCAGCATTTT.